This T cell receptor (beta chain) came from a study of control samples from healthy donors and cancer patients. The table came from immunoSEQ multiplex PCR; TCRdb's copy has only in-frame clones and leaves some out. The profile shows 170,000 or so clones, around 93% of them singletons. This clone has just one count. The germline V gene has CDR1 SGHDN and CDR2 FVKESK. V lost 4 bases and J lost 0, with 9 bases in between. CDR3 length: 14 residues. What was sequenced was blood. The rearrangement links TRBV14 to TRBJ1-2, with D possibly TRBD1 on 6 matching bases. The receptor's source is a man aged 18 to 30 in good health. The CDR3 loop reads CASSPTGTNYGYTF. In DNA, the CDR3 is TGTGCCAGCAGCCCGACAGGAACTAACTATGGCTACACCTTC.